The clone carrying this TCR beta chain was observed a few times. The sample is drawn from a study of CD8+ T cells in alopecia areata. Extracted RNA was reverse transcribed into cDNA, the sequencing template. Profiled with immunoSEQ multiplex PCR; TCRdb holds only in-frame clones, not every one. The sample has 100,000 to 150,000 clones, about 50% seen once. The length of the CDR3 is 17 residues. Germline V gene data show CDR1 as SNHLY and CDR2 as FYNNEI. V lost 6 bases and J lost 3; bases outside the gene matches: 14. PBMCs yielded sorted CD4+ and CD8+ T cells. The chain recombines TRBV2 with TRBJ2-5, with 9 bases lining up with TRBD2. The sample consisted of NKG2D-low CD8+ T cells sorted from blood. The receptor comes from a human donor with alopecia areata. As DNA, the CDR3 is TGTGCCAGCAGGGGTCTCTTGTTTAGCGGGAGTGAAGAGACCCAGTACTTC. Protein: CASRGLLFSGSEETQYF.